This T cell receptor beta chain emerged from a study of blood T cell repertoires in COVID-19. About the research overall: Acute-phase and convalescent COVID-19 samples originated in the United States, Italy and Spain. T cells, B-cell-depleted T cells, or PBMCs provided the cDNA or gDNA that served as material.

The CDR3 is 13 residues long. The germline V gene encodes CDR1 SQVTM and CDR2 ANQGSEA. The ends lost 5 bases at V and 0 bases at J; junction bases unmatched: 4. Original data processing: Cell counts per sample came from amplifying reference gene primers. Sequencing used immunoSEQ multiplex PCR; TCRdb keeps in-frame clones, though not all of them. The D gene and trimming were derived from the DNA, and the V and J assignments and clone size from that table. The sample consists of tens of thousands of clones, around three quarters of them appearing once. Relative to its sample, this clone is medium-sized.

The source material was peripheral blood. The origin of this receptor is a man older than 75 with acute or convalescent COVID-19. The V gene is TRBV29-1, the J gene TRBJ2-7; TRBD1 agrees at 7 bases. The CDR3 region has the DNA TGCAGCGTTACCCGGGACAGCTCCTACGAGCAGTACTTC. Protein: CSVTRDSSYEQYF.